A selection of T cell receptor beta chains follows, all from one sample in a study of T cell responses to AZD1222 COVID-19 vaccine. Sequencing used immunoSEQ multiplex PCR; TCRdb keeps in-frame clones, though not all of them. The data contain some 190,000 clones, about nine tenths of them singletons. The sample was peripheral blood, taken 28 days after the second AZD1222 dose. Every receptor here comes from an adult who received the AZD1222 COVID-19 vaccine. Each CDR3 is given with its conserved first and last residue. The order of the fields is V gene, J gene, CDR3 protein.

>TRBV5-1|TRBJ1-1
CASTRGAPNTEAFF
>TRBV5-4|TRBJ1-6
CASSLEAASPNSPLHF
>TRBV9|TRBJ1-2
CASSVEGGNYGYTF
>TRBV18|TRBJ2-5
CASSPLWGDQETQYF
>TRBV7-3|TRBJ1-1
CASSLTGGTEAFF
>TRBV4-3|TRBJ2-4
CASSQDLGVGAKNIQYF
>TRBV6-5|TRBJ2-5
CASSTRETQYF
>TRBV4-2|TRBJ2-7
CASSHTGGGSHEQYF
>TRBV18|TRBJ2-3
CASSPGGTDTQYF
>TRBV10-3|TRBJ1-1
CAISGSRVDRFAGKNTEAFF
>TRBV7-2|TRBJ2-5
CASSLGGRYLGRGTQYF
>TRBV7-2|TRBJ2-2
CASSLGGLARAGELFF
>TRBV18|TRBJ2-1
CASSPPIGDYEQFF
>TRBV7-3|TRBJ2-1
CASSLTVMGEQFF
>TRBV24-1|TRBJ2-7
CATSGRTTYEQYF
>TRBV5-1|TRBJ1-3
CASSLGDRSLSGNTIYF
>TRBV7-2|TRBJ2-2
CASSVSGLSGELFF
>TRBV27|TRBJ1-4
CASKRSYGTNEKLFF
>TRBV7-2|TRBJ2-1
CASSPGWDEQFF
>TRBV18|TRBJ2-4
CASSPGGGRENIQYF
>TRBV15|TRBJ1-1
CATSREFGGTEAFF
>TRBV10-3|TRBJ1-1
CATSPGQRNTEAFF
>TRBV5-5|TRBJ1-2
CASRPEPTQGINGYTF